The 2 T cell receptor beta chains presented below share a single source sample, sequenced in a study of blood T cells in healthy people across ages. Next came a second PCR, run for about 7 to 11 cycles, which used a sample-barcoded 5' primer along with a J-beta primer mix. TCRdb used MiXCR to reprocess the 5' RACE reads, holding one entry per CDR3 protein. The table records hundreds of thousands of distinct CDR3 sequences, just over 55% of them present only once. The sequenced sample consisted of blood. These receptors came from a man in his forties or fifties in good health.

The gene calls are TRBV2 and TRBJ1-6, with D possibly matching TRBD1 (6 bases). CDR3 length equals 13 residues. Germline V gene lookup returns CDR1 SNHLY and CDR2 FYNNEI. Trimming took off 8 bases at V and 7 bases at J, with 12 bases between the two ends. In DNA, the CDR3 is TGTGCCAGCGAGGGGGACACGAATTCACCCCTCCACTTT. It translates to CASEGDTNSPLHF.

The chain has TRBV5-1 and TRBJ2-2, with 8 bases identical to TRBD1. Germline V gives CDR1 SGHRS, CDR2 YFSETQ. There are 17 residues in the CDR3. Trimming took 3 bases from V and 2 from J; bases not matched to a gene: 9. The CDR3 loop is CASSSPSDRGNTGELFF. CDR3 DNA sequence: TGCGCCAGCAGCTCCCCTTCAGACAGGGGAAACACCGGGGAGCTGTTTTTT.